Here is one TCR beta chain with its context. The antigen remains undetermined. CD45RO-negative cells were positively selected for CCR7, leaving out terminally differentiated effector memory CD45RA+ cells. This entry comes from a study of shared clonotypes between healthy human individuals. Regarding the study as a whole: Clonotypes shared by all four donors outscored non-shared clonotypes in generation probability.

The deep-level immunoSEQ assay was used. It was across several immunoSEQ plates that each subset's genomic DNA was evenly split. Generated by immunoSEQ multiplex PCR, the TCRdb table keeps only in-frame clones and is missing some. This table has about 2.1 million clones, about 93% appearing once. Trimming took off 10 bases at V and 7 bases at J, with 13 bases between the two ends. This CDR3 region has 11 residues. The germline V gene encodes CDR1 SGHVS and CDR2 FQNEAQ. Sequencing input: naive CD8+ T cells from PBMCs. The chain combines TRBV7-8 with TRBJ2-5, with a possible D match to TRBD1 (5 bases). The source of this sequence is a young man in good health. Some clones in this sample may be carry-over from other donors' samples. CDR3 region: CAMQGPGTQYF. Here the CDR3 DNA reads TGTGCCATGCAGGGTCCAGGGACCCAGTACTTC.